This T cell receptor (beta chain) was retrieved from a study of cytotoxic CD8 clonotypes in ibrutinib-treated CLL (dated by TCRdb to the early 2020s). Study-level background: The cohort was composed of around twelve relapsed/refractory and roughly 14 treatment-naive patients; IGHV unmutated status was identified in under 18 patients. Of the approximately 86 people in the trial, around 25 had longitudinal samples available. Response samples were taken after a median of roughly eleven months on treatment, ranging from about 6 to 40 months. Responses were partial in roughly 24 patients and complete in 2; after median approximately 5.5 years follow-up, about 14 stayed in remission and approximately 12 progressed. Every remission and progressive disease sample was obtained while ibrutinib was still being received by the patients. Cryopreserved peripheral blood mononuclear cells were collected before treatment, at response, and at either disease progression or sustained remission. On average, each sample yielded about 250,000 productive templates and about 94,000 productive rearrangements. Overall results and qualifications from the work: At baseline, clonality was higher than in age-matched healthy donors and showed a strong correlation with circulating CD8+ T-cell counts. Public clonotypes were rare and either contracted or stayed stable during treatment, and the rise in clonality at ibrutinib response reflected the expansion of private clonotypes. Sampling times were not matched between patients in sustained remission and patients whose disease was progressing, and lymph node repertoires were not examined. An increase in clonality was observed at ibrutinib response, with clonality remaining stable during sustained remission and falling back toward baseline at progression.

The time point label on this specimen signifies: progressive disease on ibrutinib. For TCR beta library preparation, 1.5 to 2 micrograms of genomic DNA was extracted from cryopreserved PBMCs. High-throughput TCR beta sequencing was performed on longitudinal blood samples from CLL patients receiving ibrutinib monotherapy. Patients were enrolled in a phase 2 open-label single-center ibrutinib monotherapy trial. Concerning this clone: This receptor's antigen is unknown. Base qualities are not recorded, but no much larger clone differs from it by a single base.

On a MiSeq, deep resolution sequencing aimed for a depth between 1 in 1 million and 1 in 200,000 T cells, with each clonotype covered 10x on average. The immunoSEQ hsTCRB Kit was used to generate the TCR beta libraries. In the original analysis: ImmunoSEQ Data Assistant and ImmunoSEQ Analyzer were used for data analysis, and V, D and J genes were assigned according to IMGT definitions. Clonality, which ranges from 0 to 1, was calculated as one minus the normalized Shannon entropy of productive rearrangement frequencies. Only overrepresented clonotypes making up at least 0.05% of each patient's repertoire were included in the public clonotype analysis. Repertoires from about a dozen age-matched healthy donors in immuneACCESS were used as clonality controls. TCRdb mirrors the immuneACCESS table, restricted to in-frame sequences. Some clones are absent from its copies; in checked studies, under half trace to an unresolved V gene, and the reason for the others is unknown. D and trimming were read from the DNA, whereas the V and J calls and clone size are those reported in that table. For this sample there are 160,000 or so clones; around nine tenths appear just once. Roughly 3% of the sample goes to the ten largest clones.

The input for sequencing was PBMCs, taken at disease progression, from a patient treated with ibrutinib. This receptor was taken from a human donor with chronic lymphocytic leukemia.

The CDR3 region: CASSPQGWIVYTEAFF. The DNA sequence follows: TGTGCCAGCAGCCCCCAGGGTTGGATAGTTTATACTGAAGCTTTCTTT. The chain was built from TRBV27 and TRBJ1-1, with TRBD1 as a weak D call on 5 bases. The CDR3, cysteine through phenylalanine, is 16 amino acids long. Only the CDR3 DNA is retained, 48 bases long and in frame from the first base. V loses 6 bases, J loses 5 bases, and the germline ends lie 22 bases apart. Reading the germline V gene (reference sequence) gives CDR1 MNHEY and CDR2 SMNVEV.